This T cell receptor (delta chain) was obtained from a study of gammadelta T cells in human blood. Findings and caveats of the study: Microbial exposure appeared to drive polyclonal γδ T cell expansion after birth.

This clone is labeled as large. Its antigen is as yet unknown. This may come from a read error, since a much larger clone is one base off. This CDR3 is 18 amino acids long. Looked up from germline, CDR1 is GEAIGNYY and CDR2 is EKD. TCRdb redid clone calling on the RT-PCR reads using CATT. The table includes around 290 delta-chain clones, under 30% detected once. The TCR originated in a human donor. The V call is TRDV2, the J call TRDJ3, with TRDD3 matching over 7 bases. Specimen: Vgamma9Vdelta2 gamma-delta T cells from adult blood. CDR3 in DNA: TGTGCCAGTGATCCTCTGGGGGCCACCTCCTGGGACACCCGACAGATGTTTTTC. Translation gives CASDPLGATSWDTRQMFF.